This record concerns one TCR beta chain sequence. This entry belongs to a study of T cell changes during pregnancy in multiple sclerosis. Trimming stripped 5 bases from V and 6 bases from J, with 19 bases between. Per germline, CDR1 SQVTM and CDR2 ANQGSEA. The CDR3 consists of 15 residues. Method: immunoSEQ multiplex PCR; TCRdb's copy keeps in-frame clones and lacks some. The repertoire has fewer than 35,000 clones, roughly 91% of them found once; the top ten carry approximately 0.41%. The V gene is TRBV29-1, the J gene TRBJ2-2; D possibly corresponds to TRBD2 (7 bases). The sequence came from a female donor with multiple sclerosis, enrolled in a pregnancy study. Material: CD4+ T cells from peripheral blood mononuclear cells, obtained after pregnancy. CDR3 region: CSVKGEGGFAGELFF. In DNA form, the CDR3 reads TGCAGCGTTAAAGGAGAGGGGGGGTTTGCCGGGGAGCTGTTTTTT.